These 27 T cell receptor beta chains were sequenced from one sample in a study of blood T cell repertoires in COVID-19. Generated by immunoSEQ multiplex PCR, the TCRdb table keeps only in-frame clones and is missing some. The data hold 250,000 to 300,000 clones, with approximately 90% observed a single time. Material for sequencing was peripheral blood. All receptors come from a woman aged 25 to 39 with COVID-19, enrolled during active disease.

V and J are TRBV15 and TRBJ2-7; 10 bases align to TRBD1. V lost 0 bases and J lost 4; bases outside the gene matches: 3. This CDR3 spans 15 amino acids. Per germline, CDR1 LNHNV and CDR2 YYDKDF (reference sequence). The CDR3 is CATSRDRQGAYEQYF. CDR3 DNA sequence: TGTGCCACCAGCAGAGATCGACAGGGGGCTTACGAGCAGTACTTC.

DNA for the CDR3: TGTGCCAGCAGCTTATCCTTTTCGGGAGCCTACAATGAGCAGTTCTTC. Translated: CASSLSFSGAYNEQFF. The rearrangement joins TRBV11-3 to TRBJ2-1; the D gene is possibly TRBD2 (6 bases). The CDR3 has 16 residues. Trimming removed 2 bases from V and 2 bases from J, with 13 bases in between. Looked up from germline, CDR1 is SGHNT and CDR2 is YENEEA.

The rearrangement links TRBV10-1 to TRBJ2-2; 8 bases fit TRBD1. CDR3 size: 15 residues. After removal of 3 bases from V and 1 base from J, the junction contained 1 base not matched to a gene. Germline values: CDR1 WNHNN, CDR2 SYGVQD (reference sequence). The CDR3 reads CASSEGTGNTGELFF. CDR3 in DNA: TGCGCCAGCAGTGAAGGGACAGGGAACACCGGGGAGCTGTTTTTT.

This clone appeared a few times. The V call is TRBV12-3 or TRBV12-4, the J call TRBJ2-7; D might be TRBD1 (6 bases). CDR3 length: 12 residues. Trimming removed 6 bases from V and 4 bases from J, with 10 bases in between. The CDR3 region has the DNA TGTGCCAGCAGCAGCCAGGGGTACGAGCAGTACTTC. Translated, it gives CASSSQGYEQYF.

The chain employs TRBV10-3 and TRBJ1-2; 10 bases match TRBD1. Per germline, CDR1 ENHRY and CDR2 SYGVKD. The CDR3 totals 13 residues. J gave up 8 bases and V 2 bases, and 2 bases lay outside the gene matches. The CDR3 DNA sequence: TGTGCCATCAGTGAGGGACAGGGGGAAGGCTACACCTTC. Amino acid sequence: CAISEGQGEGYTF.

The chain has TRBV15 and TRBJ2-5; 7 bases agree with TRBD1. The germline gives CDR1 LNHNV, CDR2 YYDKDF (reference sequence). The CDR3 covers 13 residues. J gave up 2 bases and V 9 bases, and 6 bases lay outside the gene matches. CDR3 region: CATLGTAQETQYF. CDR3 in DNA: TGTGCCACACTAGGGACAGCACAAGAGACCCAGTACTTC. The variable domain in full, completed from reference TRBV15 and TRBJ2-5, reads DAMVIQNPRYQVTQFGKPVTLSCSQTLNHNVMYWYQQKSSQAPKLLFHYYDKDFNNEADTPDNFQSRRPNTSFCFLDIRSPGLGDTAMYLCATLGTAQETQYFGPGTRLLVL.

CDR3 sequence: CAWRVGPGSYNSPLHF. The CDR3 nucleotides read TGTGCCTGGAGGGTCGGCCCGGGATCCTATAATTCACCCCTCCACTTT. The chain employs TRBV30 and TRBJ1-6; D is uncertain. Germline V CDR1 and CDR2: GTSNPN, SVGIG (reference sequence). V dropped 3 bases and J dropped 1 base, with 13 bases sitting between them. The CDR3 has 16 residues.

V and J are TRBV6-5 and TRBJ2-1; D possibly corresponds to TRBD2 (6 bases). V shed 0 bases and J shed 7 bases, with 13 bases lying between them. The CDR3 runs 15 residues. Germline V gene lookup returns CDR1 MNHEY and CDR2 SVGAGI. CDR3 DNA: TGTGCCAGCAGTTACTCACCGGGACTCACAAATGAGCAGTTCTTC. This sequence encodes CASSYSPGLTNEQFF.

This clone has only one observation. J is TRBJ1-4 and V is TRBV19; D gene unclear. The CDR3 is 15 amino acids. Deletions cut 2 bases from V and 0 bases from J, with 7 bases between. Germline V lookup: CDR1 LNHDA, CDR2 SQIVND (reference sequence). The CDR3 is CASSINSATNEKLFF. The CDR3, as DNA: TGTGCCAGTAGTATAAACAGTGCAACTAATGAAAAACTGTTTTTT.

The V and J genes are TRBV5-6 and TRBJ1-2, with a weak D call TRBD1 (6 bases). Germline CDR1 reads SGHDT; CDR2 reads YYEEEE. V lost 4 bases and J 2 bases, leaving 12 bases between the germline ends. CDR3 size: 14 residues. CDR3 amino acids: CASSPRTANYGYTF. The CDR3 DNA reads TGTGCCAGCAGCCCACGGACAGCGAACTATGGCTACACCTTC.

V gene TRBV10-3 combines with J gene TRBJ1-1; 10 bases line up with TRBD1. The CDR3 covers 14 residues. Germline CDR1 is ENHRY and CDR2 is SYGVKD. The J segment lost 7 bases and the V segment lost 0 bases, leaving 2 bases of the junction unmatched. The CDR3 sequence is CAISESGTGVEAFF. The CDR3 DNA reads TGTGCCATCAGTGAGTCCGGGACAGGGGTTGAAGCTTTCTTT.

The count of this clone is one. The chain couples TRBV10-3 to TRBJ1-2, with D possibly matching TRBD1 (6 bases). Trimming shortened V by 0 bases and J by 8 bases, and 16 bases separated the two germline ends. Germline V gene data show CDR1 as ENHRY and CDR2 as SYGVKD. The CDR3 length is 15 residues. Written as DNA, the CDR3 is TGTGCCATCAGTGAGTCCACACAGGGAATCGGGGGCTACACCTTC. Protein: CAISESTQGIGGYTF.

The gene calls are TRBV27 and TRBJ1-4; TRBD1 matches at 9 bases. The CDR3 totals 18 residues. Trimming removed 5 bases from V and 2 bases from J; junction bases left unmatched: 12. Germline V gene sequence: CDR1 MNHEY, CDR2 SMNVEV (reference sequence). CDR3 nucleotide sequence: TGTGCCAGCAGTAACTCGGGACAGGGAGGGTCGACTAATGAAAAACTGTTTTTT. As protein: CASSNSGQGGSTNEKLFF.

V is TRBV5-1 and J is TRBJ2-5; TRBD2 matches 11 bases. Germline V gene sequence: CDR1 SGHRS, CDR2 YFSETQ. The ends lost 0 bases at V and 4 bases at J; junction bases unmatched: 8. The CDR3 runs 17 residues. The CDR3 region is CASSLGPSGRPGETQYF. The CDR3 DNA reads as TGCGCCAGCAGCTTGGGCCCTAGCGGGAGGCCAGGAGAGACCCAGTACTTC.

This chain uses TRBV19 with TRBJ1-1; D remains ambiguous. The V end lost 3 bases, the J end lost 3 bases, and 14 bases lay between the germline ends. From germline, CDR1 is LNHDA and CDR2 SQIVND (reference sequence). CDR3 size: 15 residues. The CDR3 here is CASSILSQAHTEAFF. CDR3 nucleotides: TGTGCCAGTAGTATTCTCTCCCAGGCCCACACTGAAGCTTTCTTT.

As regards this clone: At one boundary the junction diverges from the germline segment, which might be a read error. This chain joins TRBV2 and TRBJ1-5; D perhaps matches TRBD1 (5 bases). Germline CDR1 SNHLY, CDR2 FYNNEI. The CDR3 consists of 13 residues. The CDR3 is CASSEALRQGISF. The CDR3 nucleotides are TGTGCCAGCAGTGAAGCGCTTCGGCAGGGTATATCATTT.

V and J are TRBV2 and TRBJ2-1, with 15 bases lining up with TRBD2. From germline, CDR1 is SNHLY and CDR2 FYNNEI. This CDR3 region has 21 residues. V dropped 0 bases and J dropped 0; count of bases not matched to a gene: 9. This CDR3 reads CASSEAPGLAGGRSSYNEQFF. CDR3 bases: TGTGCCAGCAGTGAAGCGCCGGGACTAGCGGGGGGTCGGAGCTCCTACAATGAGCAGTTCTTC.

This chain uses TRBV28 with TRBJ1-2; the match to TRBD1 covers 7 bases. Germline V gives CDR1 MDHEN, CDR2 SYDVKM. There are 14 residues in the CDR3. Trimming cost V 2 bases and J 8 bases; bases outside gene matches: 8. The CDR3 coding sequence is TGTGCCAGCAGTTTAATAGACAGGGCGGAGGGCTACACCTTC. It codes for CASSLIDRAEGYTF.

The J gene is TRBJ1-4, the V gene TRBV30; a possible D gene is TRBD1 (6 bases). V was clipped by 5 bases and J by 7 bases, with 11 bases between them. The germline V gene encodes CDR1 GTSNPN and CDR2 SVGIG (reference sequence). This CDR3 has 12 residues. The CDR3 loop is CAWQGSSEKLFF. CDR3 DNA: TGTGCCTGGCAGGGGTCGAGTGAAAAACTGTTTTTT.

This chain uses TRBV19 with TRBJ2-2; TRBD1 matches at 10 bases. Per germline, CDR1 LNHDA and CDR2 SQIVND (reference sequence). There are 15 residues in the CDR3. The J segment lost 4 bases and the V segment lost 10 bases, leaving 9 bases of the junction unmatched. The CDR3 loop is CATNSRDRGTGELFF. CDR3 sequence (DNA): TGTGCCACCAATAGCCGGGACAGGGGCACCGGGGAGCTGTTTTTT.

The J gene is TRBJ1-1, the V gene TRBV19; D is possibly TRBD1 (5 bases). Germline CDR1 and CDR2: LNHDA and SQIVND (reference sequence). This CDR3 contains 12 residues. Trimming cost V 2 bases and J 6 bases, with 7 bases left between them. The CDR3 reads CASSIKGAEAFF. CDR3 DNA sequence: TGTGCCAGTAGTATAAAAGGGGCTGAAGCTTTCTTT.

V gene TRBV19 combines with J gene TRBJ2-1, with 7 bases that match TRBD1. CDR1 and CDR2 (germline): LNHDA, SQIVND (reference sequence). V gave up 5 bases and J gave up 5 bases; unmatched junction bases: 3. This CDR3 comprises 13 residues. The CDR3 here is CASSWDRNNEQFF. CDR3 in DNA: TGTGCCAGTAGTTGGGACAGAAACAATGAGCAGTTCTTC.

This clone was recorded a few times. The sample holds other DNA sequences that translate to the same CDR3. The chain is built from TRBV2 and TRBJ2-5; 11 nucleotides align to TRBD1. With V trimmed by 5 bases and J by 5 bases, 1 base remained unmatched. This CDR3 contains 13 residues. Germline V lookup: CDR1 SNHLY, CDR2 FYNNEI. CDR3 DNA sequence: TGTGCCAGCAGTCGGGACAGGGGGGAGACCCAGTACTTC. This codes for CASSRDRGETQYF.

The chain is built from TRBV6-1 and TRBJ1-3, with 10 bases identical to TRBD1. V trimming: 3 bases; J trimming: 2 bases; junction bases outside the gene matches: 1. The CDR3 covers 15 residues. CDR1 is MNHNS, CDR2 SASEGT, per germline. The CDR3 reads CASSEDRGAGNTIYF. In DNA, the CDR3 is TGTGCCAGCAGTGAGGACAGGGGGGCTGGAAACACCATATATTTT.

This clone appeared a few times. The chain is built from TRBV28 and TRBJ1-2; the match to TRBD1 covers 8 bases. The trim removed 5 bases at V and 4 bases at J, leaving 6 bases unmatched. Germline V gene lookup returns CDR1 MDHEN and CDR2 SYDVKM. The CDR3 spans 14 residues. The CDR3 region is CASSPTGDGYGYTF. In nucleotides, the CDR3 is TGTGCCAGCAGTCCGACAGGGGACGGCTATGGCTACACCTTC.

The V call is TRBV9, the J call TRBJ2-1; TRBD1 aligns across 9 bases. The germline gives CDR1 SGDLS, CDR2 YYNGEE. CDR3 size: 15 residues. After removal of 4 bases from V and 2 bases from J, the junction contained 4 bases not matched to a gene. Written as DNA, the CDR3 is TGTGCCAGCAGCCCACGGACAGGGGCCTACAATGAGCAGTTCTTC. Amino acid sequence: CASSPRTGAYNEQFF.

The chain links TRBV29-1 to TRBJ1-2; maybe TRBD1 (6 bases). V was cut by 7 bases and J by 7 bases, with 25 bases left in between. The V gene's germline CDR1 is SQVTM and CDR2 ANQGSEA. The CDR3 consists of 15 residues. The CDR3 DNA is TGCAGCGCTTCTCAAGGGGGAAGGAGCGCCGGTGGCTACACCTTC. This codes for CSASQGGRSAGGYTF.